The T cell receptor beta chain described here comes from a study of blood T cell repertoires in COVID-19. Study as a whole: Acute and convalescent COVID-19 specimens originated in the United States, Italy and Spain.

Data came from immunoSEQ multiplex PCR; TCRdb stores just in-frame clones and leaves some out. The data contain about 250,000 clones, over 75% of them singletons. Unmatched junction bases numbered 9, after V lost 4 bases and J lost 6 bases. The CDR3 totals 15 residues. Per germline, CDR1 SGHTA and CDR2 FQGTGA. The chain employs TRBV7-3 and TRBJ2-5, with TRBD2 identical over 9 bases. The sequence derives from a human donor with COVID-19, enrolled during active disease. The donor label of this sample is uncertain. Sequenced material: peripheral blood. DNA of the CDR3: TGTGCCAGCAGCTCCAGGGGCGGGAGGGATCAGACCCAGTACTTC. Translation gives CASSSRGGRDQTQYF.